What follows are 22 T cell receptor beta chains derived from one specimen sequenced in a study of T cells after yellow fever vaccination. MiXCR was run by TCRdb on the 5' RACE reads, yielding one entry per CDR3 protein. Among 550,000 to 750,000 distinct CDR3 sequences, approximately 13% were seen once, and the ten largest hold more than 12%. The sequenced sample was PBMCs, obtained on the day of the yellow fever booster vaccination. The receptors come from a young man who received the YFV17D yellow fever vaccine.

This clonotype was counted between two and nine times. The chain has TRBV6-1 and TRBJ1-1; D unresolved. The V end was cut by 0 bases, the J end by 1 base, with 6 bases between. Germline CDR1 is MNHNS and CDR2 is SASEGT. The CDR3 has 14 amino acids. CDR3 protein: CASSEAGRNTEAFF. In DNA form, the CDR3 reads TGTGCCAGCAGTGAAGCGGGCAGGAACACTGAAGCTTTCTTT.

In this sample, this clonotype turned up many times. This chain joins TRBV4-3 and TRBJ2-1; TRBD2 agrees at 7 bases. This CDR3 has 13 amino acids. The germline gives CDR1 LGHNA, CDR2 YSLEER. With 1 base clipped from V and 8 bases from J, the junction kept 2 bases outside the gene matches. The CDR3 DNA follows: TGCGCCAGCAGCCAAGCCCGGGGGGATGAGCAGTTCTTC. Amino acids: CASSQARGDEQFF.

In this sample, this clonotype turned up a few times. This chain connects TRBV6-2 or TRBV6-3 to TRBJ2-6; 10 bases are a match to TRBD1. V lost 5 bases to trimming and J lost 4 bases; unmatched junction nucleotides: 5. CDR1 MNHEY and CDR2 SVGEGT come from the germline V gene. The CDR3 runs 16 residues. In DNA, the CDR3 is TGTGCCAGCAGTAAGGACAGGGGGACAGGGGCCAACGTCCTGACTTTC. This translates into CASSKDRGTGANVLTF.

This clonotype was detected a few times. The V and J genes are TRBV20-1 and TRBJ2-3; 14 nucleotides align to TRBD2. In germline, CDR1 is DFQATT, CDR2 SNEGSKA (reference sequence). The J segment lost 3 bases and the V segment lost 4 bases, leaving 3 bases of the junction unmatched. The CDR3 extends over 15 amino acids. The CDR3 here is CSATRLAGGTDTQYF. The CDR3 nucleotides are TGCAGTGCTACTCGACTAGCGGGAGGGACAGATACGCAGTATTTT.

The J gene is TRBJ2-3, the V gene TRBV12-3 or TRBV12-4; maybe TRBD2 (5 bases). CDR3 length equals 13 residues. V lost 7 bases to trimming and J lost 6 bases, with 14 bases between them. The CDR3 reads CASTARRTDTQYF. The CDR3 nucleotides read TGTGCCAGCACCGCTCGGAGGACTGATACGCAGTATTTT.

The CDR3 is CASSWTEGQFF. As DNA, the CDR3 is TGTGCCAGCAGCTGGACCGAGGGGCAGTTCTTC. The chain links TRBV11-2 to TRBJ2-1; D is perhaps TRBD2 (5 bases). The CDR3 consists of 11 residues. V was trimmed by 4 bases and J by 12 bases, leaving 10 bases between them. In germline, CDR1 is SGHAT, CDR2 FQNNGV.

The CDR3 region has the DNA TGTGCCAGCAGCCTAGGGACTAGCTCTTACTACGAGCAGTACTTC. It encodes CASSLGTSSYYEQYF. The gene calls are TRBV12-3 or TRBV12-4 and TRBJ2-7, with 9 bases aligning to TRBD2. The junction had 9 bases not matched to a gene; V was cut back by 6 bases and J by 3 bases. The CDR3 sequence is 15 residues long.

In its sample, this clonotype was seen a few times. The V gene is TRBV28, the J gene TRBJ2-7; weak D call: TRBD2 (5 bases). This CDR3 spans 13 amino acids. V gave up 6 bases and J gave up 7 bases, with 16 bases separating them. CDR1 and CDR2 (germline): MDHEN, SYDVKM. CDR3 bases: TGTGCCAGCAGCCAACAACTAGATCGGGAGCAGTACTTC. Translating it yields CASSQQLDREQYF.

This clonotype was seen a handful of times. This rearrangement joins TRBV3-1 to TRBJ2-2, with D tentatively TRBD2 (6 bases). Looked up from germline, CDR1 is LGHDT and CDR2 is YNNKEL (reference sequence). Trimming shortened V by 1 base and J by 2 bases, and 11 bases separated the two germline ends. The CDR3 runs to 16 residues. CDR3 loop: CASSQAPGVNTGELFF. In DNA form, the CDR3 reads TGTGCCAGCAGCCAAGCCCCGGGAGTTAACACCGGGGAGCTGTTTTTT.

There are a few counts of this clonotype. J is TRBJ2-1 and V is TRBV4-3; 7 nucleotides agree with TRBD2. The CDR3 is 17 amino acids. The V gene's germline CDR1 is LGHNA and CDR2 YSLEER. After removal of 5 bases from V and 0 bases from J, the junction contained 10 bases not matched to a gene. CDR3 sequence: CASSGVAGKSSYNEQFF. DNA of the CDR3: TGCGCCAGCAGCGGAGTAGCGGGCAAAAGCTCCTACAATGAGCAGTTCTTC.

In its sample, this clonotype was seen a few times. The rearrangement joins TRBV12-3 or TRBV12-4 to TRBJ2-5, with D possibly matching TRBD1 (6 bases). V shed 3 bases and J shed 2 bases, with 13 bases lying between them. There are 15 residues in the CDR3. The CDR3: CASSFAYQGQETQYF. In DNA form, the CDR3 reads TGTGCCAGCAGTTTTGCCTACCAGGGGCAAGAGACCCAGTACTTC.

This clonotype was detected only a few times. The CDR3 spells CASSQGNVQETQYF. The CDR3 DNA is TGTGCCAGCAGCCAAGGCAATGTCCAAGAGACCCAGTACTTC. The chain combines TRBV4-2 with TRBJ2-5; unclear D gene. Germline CDR1 LGHNA, CDR2 YNFKEQ. Trimming pared 1 base from V and 1 base from J, leaving 7 bases between. This CDR3 has 14 amino acids.

This CDR3 reads CASSIGRGRQETQYF. As DNA, the CDR3 is TGCGCCAGCAGCATTGGACGGGGGCGGCAAGAGACCCAGTACTTC. The V gene is TRBV5-1, the J gene TRBJ2-5; the D call may be TRBD1 or TRBD2 (6 bases each). The CDR3 length is 15 residues. V lost 4 bases to trimming and J lost 2 bases, with 15 bases between them. CDR1 and CDR2 (germline): SGHRS, YFSETQ.

This clonotype was found a few times. The chain couples TRBV12-3 or TRBV12-4 to TRBJ2-2; either TRBD1 or TRBD2 may fit D (5 bases each). The CDR3 runs 15 residues. V gave up 3 bases and J gave up 6 bases, with 14 bases separating them. CDR3 in DNA: TGTGCCAGCAGTTTTACCCCAGGGAGCTCCGGGGAGCTGTTTTTT. Amino acids: CASSFTPGSSGELFF.

This clonotype was seen a handful of times. The gene calls are TRBV6-1 and TRBJ2-5; 11 bases match TRBD2. Germline values: CDR1 MNHNS, CDR2 SASEGT. The CDR3 has 15 residues. Trimming took 6 bases from V and 5 from J; bases not matched to a gene: 8. CDR3 sequence reads: CASREIAGGPETQYF. Written as DNA, the CDR3 is TGTGCCAGCAGAGAAATAGCGGGAGGGCCGGAGACCCAGTACTTC.

This clonotype came up a few times. CDR3 nucleotides: TGTGCCTGGGGGACAGCTGGAAACACCATATATTTT. The encoded protein is CAWGTAGNTIYF. The chain combines TRBV30 with TRBJ1-3, with 7 nucleotides matching TRBD1. Germline-derived CDR1 and CDR2 are GTSNPN and SVGIG (reference sequence). With V trimmed by 5 bases and J by 2 bases, 0 bases remained unmatched. The CDR3 spans 12 residues.

The CDR3 DNA follows: TGCAGTGCTAGAGATTTGTGGCAGGGCCTCCCCGGGGAGCTGTTTTTT. Protein: CSARDLWQGLPGELFF. This chain connects TRBV20-1 to TRBJ2-2, with D possibly being TRBD1 (5 bases). Germline V CDR1 and CDR2: DFQATT, SNEGSKA (reference sequence). The length of the CDR3 is 16 residues. V was trimmed by 0 bases and J by 6 bases, leaving 17 bases between them.

This clonotype has at least ten counts. This chain joins TRBV6-1 and TRBJ2-1; a weak D match, TRBD1 (5 bases). V was pared by 5 bases and J by 5 bases, with 16 bases between. Germline V CDR1 and CDR2: MNHNS, SASEGT. The CDR3 contains 15 residues. The CDR3 region has the DNA TGTGCCAGCAGTCGAACAGGTGCCGTGGACAATGAGCAGTTCTTC. This codes for CASSRTGAVDNEQFF.

The sample holds a few counts of this clonotype. The chain carries TRBV7-2 and TRBJ2-1, with D perhaps matching TRBD2 (6 bases). The germline CDR1 and CDR2 sequences are SGHTA and FQGNSA. Trimming took 0 bases from V and 4 from J, leaving 10 bases between them. This CDR3 comprises 15 residues. CDR3 sequence (DNA): TGTGCCAGCAGCTTAGCGGCTAGCGTGTACAATGAGCAGTTCTTC. This gives the protein CASSLAASVYNEQFF.

The rearrangement uses TRBV5-6 and TRBJ2-3; 9 nucleotides line up with TRBD1. J gave up 4 bases and V 7 bases, and 10 bases lay outside the gene matches. This CDR3 spans 15 amino acids. The V gene's germline CDR1 is SGHDT and CDR2 YYEEEE. This CDR3 is CASGMRDRDSDTQYF. CDR3 sequence (DNA): TGTGCCAGCGGAATGAGGGACAGGGACTCAGATACGCAGTATTTT.

The chain couples TRBV11-1 to TRBJ2-1; D might be TRBD2 (5 bases). The length of the CDR3 is 17 residues. With 3 bases removed from V and 9 bases from J, the gap between germline ends came to 24 bases. Germline CDR1 reads SGHAT; CDR2 reads FQDESV (reference sequence). The CDR3 loop is CASSLGRAGIPATEQFF. The CDR3 coding sequence is TGTGCCAGCAGCTTGGGGAGAGCCGGTATTCCCGCGACTGAGCAGTTCTTC.

This rearrangement joins TRBV2 to TRBJ1-5, with a tentative D call TRBD1 (5 bases). This CDR3 spans 14 amino acids. Trimming left V 5 bases short and J 4 bases short, with 12 bases between. CDR1 is SNHLY, CDR2 FYNNEI, per germline. Here the CDR3 DNA reads TGTGCCAGCAGTTGGGGGAGGAATAATCAGCCCCAGCATTTT. Its protein product is CASSWGRNNQPQHF. Filled out from reference TRBV2 and TRBJ1-5, the complete variable domain reads EPEVTQTPSHQVTQMGQEVILRCVPISNHLYFYWYRQILGQKVEFLVSFYNNEISEKSEIFDDQFSVERPDGSNFTLKIRSTKLEDSAMYFCASSWGRNNQPQHFGDGTRLSIL.